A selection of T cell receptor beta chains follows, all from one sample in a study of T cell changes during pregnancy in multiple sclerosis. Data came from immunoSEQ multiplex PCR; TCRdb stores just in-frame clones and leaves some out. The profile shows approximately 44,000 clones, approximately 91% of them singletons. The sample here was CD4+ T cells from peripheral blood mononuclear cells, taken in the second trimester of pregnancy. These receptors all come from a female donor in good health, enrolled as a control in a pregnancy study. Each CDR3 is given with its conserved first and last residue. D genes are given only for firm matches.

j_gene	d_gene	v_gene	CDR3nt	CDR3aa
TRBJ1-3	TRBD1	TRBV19	TGTGCCAGTAGTATGTGGACAGGGGGCATTGGAAACACCATATATTTT	CASSMWTGGIGNTIYF
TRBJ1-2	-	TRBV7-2	TGTGCCAGCAGACCGCAGGGGCCCTATGGCTACACCTTC	CASRPQGPYGYTF
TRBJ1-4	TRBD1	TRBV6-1	TGTGCCAGCAGTACTCCGACAGGGGAAAATGAAAAACTGTTTTTT	CASSTPTGENEKLFF
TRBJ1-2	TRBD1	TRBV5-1	TGCGCCAGCAGCTTGGGAGACAGGGCACATGGCTACACCTTC	CASSLGDRAHGYTF
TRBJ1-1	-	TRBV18	TGTGCCAGCTCGGCCTTGACAAACACTGAAGCTTTCTTT	CASSALTNTEAFF
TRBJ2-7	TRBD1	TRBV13	TGTGCCAGCAGCCCAGGACCAGGGGGACAATACGAGCAGTACTTC	CASSPGPGGQYEQYF
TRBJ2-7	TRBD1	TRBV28	TGTGCCAGCAGGGACCGGGACAGGGGGGTCTACGAGCAGTACTTC	CASRDRDRGVYEQYF
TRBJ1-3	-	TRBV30	TGTGCCTCCCGGTCTTCTGGAAACACCATATATTTT	CASRSSGNTIYF
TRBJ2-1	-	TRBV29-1	TGCAGCGTTGAAGATCTTGTGAATGAGCAGTTCTTC	CSVEDLVNEQFF
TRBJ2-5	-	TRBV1	TGCACCAGCAGCCAAGGTGGCCCCCCCCAGGGAGGACAAGAGACCCAGTACTTC	CTSSQGGPPQGGQETQYF
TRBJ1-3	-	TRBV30	TGTGCCTGGAACTTCGGGGGAAACACCATATATTTT	CAWNFGGNTIYF
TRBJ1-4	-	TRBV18	TGTGCCAGCTCACCAGTTACCCCAGTGGCAACTAATGAAAAACTGTTTTTT	CASSPVTPVATNEKLFF
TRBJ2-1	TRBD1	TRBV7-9	TGTGCCAGCAGCTCCAGGGGGAATAACCTCAATGAGCAGTTCTTC	CASSSRGNNLNEQFF
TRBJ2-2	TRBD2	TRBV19	TGTGCCAGTAGTATTCAGGCAGGCCTAGCGGGGGGAGAAACCGGGGAGCTGTTTTTT	CASSIQAGLAGGETGELFF
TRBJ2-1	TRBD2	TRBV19	TGTGCCAGTATCCATAGCGGGAGCTCCTACAATGAGCAGTTCTTC	CASIHSGSSYNEQFF